Listed below are T cell receptor beta chains from one sample, sequenced in a study of technical replicates of blood from a handful of donors. TCRdb's copy holds only in-frame clones and misses some; the assay was immunoSEQ multiplex PCR. The data contain roughly 72,000 clones, over 90% of them singletons. The sample consisted of T cells isolated from PBMCs. The receptors derive from a human donor in good health. Both conserved end residues are part of each CDR3. A D gene is named only where the DNA matches it firmly. The size field is filled for only some rows; it gives once, few, many or a size class.

abundance: .; j_gene: TRBJ2-5; d_gene: .; v_gene: TRBV10-3; CDR3aa: CAISESGGGLQETQYF; CDR3nt: TGTGCCATCAGTGAGTCAGGAGGGGGCCTCCAAGAGACCCAGTACTTC
abundance: .; j_gene: TRBJ2-5; d_gene: TRBD1; v_gene: TRBV28; CDR3aa: CASSLLLGDRQYQETQYF; CDR3nt: TGTGCCAGCAGTTTATTATTAGGGGACAGACAGTACCAAGAGACCCAGTACTTC
abundance: once; j_gene: TRBJ2-1; d_gene: .; v_gene: TRBV25-1; CDR3aa: CASSEAFNEQFF; CDR3nt: TGTGCCAGCAGTGAGGCATTCAATGAGCAGTTCTTC
abundance: .; j_gene: TRBJ2-7; d_gene: .; v_gene: TRBV11-2; CDR3aa: CASSLDPGGARYEQYF; CDR3nt: TGTGCCAGCAGCTTAGACCCTGGGGGGGCGCGATACGAGCAGTACTTC
abundance: .; j_gene: TRBJ2-1; d_gene: TRBD2; v_gene: TRBV5-4; CDR3aa: CASSLASGSNEQFF; CDR3nt: TGTGCCAGCAGCTTGGCTAGCGGGAGCAATGAGCAGTTCTTC
abundance: .; j_gene: TRBJ2-3; d_gene: .; v_gene: TRBV7-9; CDR3aa: CASSLRGSTDTQYF; CDR3nt: TGTGCCAGCAGCTTACGGGGAAGCACAGATACGCAGTATTTT
abundance: once; j_gene: TRBJ2-2; d_gene: .; v_gene: TRBV4-1; CDR3aa: CASSQVADSNTGELFF; CDR3nt: TGCGCCAGCAGCCAAGTCGCGGATTCAAACACCGGGGAGCTGTTTTTT
abundance: .; j_gene: TRBJ2-3; d_gene: TRBD1; v_gene: TRBV6-1; CDR3aa: CASSTVRTGMDTQYF; CDR3nt: TGTGCCAGCAGTACCGTGAGGACAGGGATGGATACGCAGTATTTT
abundance: .; j_gene: TRBJ2-7; d_gene: TRBD2; v_gene: TRBV28; CDR3aa: CASSYSSGRENYEQYF; CDR3nt: TGTGCCAGCAGTTACTCGAGCGGGAGGGAAAACTACGAGCAGTACTTC
abundance: few; j_gene: TRBJ1-1; d_gene: TRBD1; v_gene: TRBV29-1; CDR3aa: CSVEEGRGTFF; CDR3nt: TGCAGCGTTGAAGAGGGCAGGGGGACTTTCTTT
abundance: .; j_gene: TRBJ1-2; d_gene: .; v_gene: TRBV5-1; CDR3aa: CASSFQDISYGYTF; CDR3nt: TGCGCCAGCAGCTTTCAGGACATCAGCTATGGCTACACCTTC
abundance: .; j_gene: TRBJ1-2; d_gene: .; v_gene: TRBV27; CDR3aa: CASSYSGGLYGYTF; CDR3nt: TGTGCCAGCAGTTACTCGGGGGGTCTCTATGGCTACACCTTC
abundance: .; j_gene: TRBJ1-5; d_gene: .; v_gene: TRBV6-1; CDR3aa: CASSGQFYSNQPQHF; CDR3nt: TGTGCCAGCAGCGGACAGTTCTATAGCAATCAGCCCCAGCATTTT
abundance: .; j_gene: TRBJ2-3; d_gene: TRBD2; v_gene: TRBV5-4; CDR3aa: CASSFAGASTDTQYF; CDR3nt: TGTGCCAGCAGCTTTGCGGGAGCTAGCACAGATACGCAGTATTTT
abundance: .; j_gene: TRBJ1-1; d_gene: .; v_gene: TRBV11-3; CDR3aa: CASSEGVSPEAFF; CDR3nt: TGTGCCAGCAGCGAGGGCGTTTCGCCTGAAGCTTTCTTT
abundance: .; j_gene: TRBJ2-7; d_gene: TRBD1; v_gene: TRBV7-7; CDR3aa: CASSSRQGNEQYF; CDR3nt: TGTGCTAGCAGCTCTAGACAGGGGAACGAGCAGTACTTC
abundance: .; j_gene: TRBJ2-7; d_gene: TRBD2; v_gene: TRBV7-2; CDR3aa: CASSLGSGSGRGPPYEQYF; CDR3nt: TGTGCCAGCAGCTTAGGGTCTGGTAGCGGGAGGGGACCTCCCTACGAGCAGTACTTC
abundance: .; j_gene: TRBJ2-3; d_gene: TRBD2; v_gene: TRBV4-1; CDR3aa: CASSYPSGIADTQYF; CDR3nt: TGCGCCAGCAGCTATCCTAGCGGGATAGCAGATACGCAGTATTTT
abundance: .; j_gene: TRBJ2-7; d_gene: .; v_gene: TRBV27; CDR3aa: CASTPSGGFSYEQYF; CDR3nt: TGTGCCAGCACCCCATCCGGCGGGTTTTCCTACGAGCAGTACTTC
abundance: .; j_gene: TRBJ1-5; d_gene: TRBD1; v_gene: TRBV7-2; CDR3aa: CASSFGTGNQPQHF; CDR3nt: TGTGCCAGCAGCTTCGGGACAGGGAATCAGCCCCAGCATTTT
abundance: .; j_gene: TRBJ2-5; d_gene: TRBD1; v_gene: TRBV4-1; CDR3aa: CASSQVGRGETQYF; CDR3nt: TGCGCCAGCAGCCAAGTTGGCAGGGGGGAGACCCAGTACTTC
abundance: .; j_gene: TRBJ2-5; d_gene: .; v_gene: TRBV10-3; CDR3aa: CAISGQEETQYF; CDR3nt: TGTGCCATCAGTGGACAGGAAGAGACCCAGTACTTC
abundance: once; j_gene: TRBJ1-1; d_gene: .; v_gene: TRBV9; CDR3aa: CASSVRGLRGDEAFF; CDR3nt: TGTGCCAGCAGCGTAAGGGGGTTGAGGGGAGATGAAGCTTTCTTT
abundance: .; j_gene: TRBJ1-2; d_gene: .; v_gene: TRBV2; CDR3aa: CASSRDGYTF; CDR3nt: TGTGCCAGCAGCAGGGATGGCTACACCTTC
abundance: .; j_gene: TRBJ2-2; d_gene: TRBD1; v_gene: TRBV28; CDR3aa: CASGGTGNTGELFF; CDR3nt: TGTGCCAGCGGCGGGACAGGGAACACCGGGGAGCTGTTTTTT
abundance: .; j_gene: TRBJ2-1; d_gene: TRBD2; v_gene: TRBV28; CDR3aa: CASRPTAGTSAYNEQFF; CDR3nt: TGTGCCAGCAGGCCTACAGCCGGGACTAGCGCCTACAATGAGCAGTTCTTC
abundance: .; j_gene: TRBJ1-5; d_gene: TRBD1; v_gene: TRBV5-8; CDR3aa: CASSALRQGSNQPQHF; CDR3nt: TGTGCCAGCAGCGCCCTTAGACAGGGGAGCAATCAGCCCCAGCATTTT
abundance: .; j_gene: TRBJ2-1; d_gene: .; v_gene: TRBV5-1; CDR3aa: CASSPTGLSYNEQFF; CDR3nt: TGCGCCAGCAGCCCGACGGGACTCTCCTACAATGAGCAGTTCTTC